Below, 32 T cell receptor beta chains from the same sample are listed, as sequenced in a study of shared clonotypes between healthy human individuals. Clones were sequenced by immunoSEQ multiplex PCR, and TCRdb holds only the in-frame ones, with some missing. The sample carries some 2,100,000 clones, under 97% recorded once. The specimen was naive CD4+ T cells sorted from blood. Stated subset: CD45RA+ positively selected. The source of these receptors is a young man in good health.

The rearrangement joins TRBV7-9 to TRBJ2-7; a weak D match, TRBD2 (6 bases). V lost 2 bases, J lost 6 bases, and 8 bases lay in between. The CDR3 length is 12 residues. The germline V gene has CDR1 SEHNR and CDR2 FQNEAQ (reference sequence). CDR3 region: CASSLQAGEQYF. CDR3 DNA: TGTGCCAGCAGCTTACAAGCGGGCGAGCAGTACTTC. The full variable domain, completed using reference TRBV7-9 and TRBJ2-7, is DTGVSQNPRHKITKRGQNVTFRCDPISEHNRLYWYRQTLGQGPEFLTYFQNEAQLEKSRLLSDRFSAERPKGSFSTLEIQRTEQGDSAMYLCASSLQAGEQYFGPGTRLTVT.

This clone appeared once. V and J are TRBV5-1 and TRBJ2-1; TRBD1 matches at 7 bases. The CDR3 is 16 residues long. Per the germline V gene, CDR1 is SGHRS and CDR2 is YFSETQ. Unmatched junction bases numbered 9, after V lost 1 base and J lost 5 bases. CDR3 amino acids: CASSLQTGWYDNEQFF. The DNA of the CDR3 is TGCGCCAGCAGCTTGCAGACAGGGTGGTACGACAATGAGCAGTTCTTC.

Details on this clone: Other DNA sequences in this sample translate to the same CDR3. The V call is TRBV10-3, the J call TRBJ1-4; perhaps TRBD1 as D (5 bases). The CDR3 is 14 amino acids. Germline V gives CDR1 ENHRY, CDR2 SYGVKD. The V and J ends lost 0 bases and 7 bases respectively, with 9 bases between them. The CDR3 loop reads CAISESGGSEKLFF. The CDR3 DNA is TGTGCCATCAGTGAGTCCGGGGGAAGTGAAAAACTGTTTTTT.

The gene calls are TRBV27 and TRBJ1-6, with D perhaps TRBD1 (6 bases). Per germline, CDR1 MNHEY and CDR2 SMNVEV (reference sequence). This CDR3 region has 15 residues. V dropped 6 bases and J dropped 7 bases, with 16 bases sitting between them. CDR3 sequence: CASRLSGALNSPLHF. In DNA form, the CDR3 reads TGTGCCAGCAGACTCTCAGGGGCTTTGAATTCACCCCTCCACTTT.

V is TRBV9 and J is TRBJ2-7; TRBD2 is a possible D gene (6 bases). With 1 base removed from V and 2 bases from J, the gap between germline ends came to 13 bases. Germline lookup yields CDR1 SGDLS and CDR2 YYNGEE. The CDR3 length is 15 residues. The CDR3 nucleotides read TGTGCCAGCAGCGTATCGGGAGAATTGGCCTACGAGCAGTACTTC. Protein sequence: CASSVSGELAYEQYF. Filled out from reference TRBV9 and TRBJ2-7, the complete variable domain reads DSGVTQTPKHLITATGQRVTLRCSPRSGDLSVYWYQQSLDQGLQFLIQYYNGEERAKGNILERFSAQQFPDLHSELNLSSLELGDSALYFCASSVSGELAYEQYFGPGTRLTVT.

Here the CDR3 reads CASSFQLAADTQYF. The DNA for the CDR3 is TGTGCCAGCAGCTTTCAATTAGCAGCAGATACGCAGTATTTT. The gene calls are TRBV5-8 and TRBJ2-3; the D is unclear. The germline V and J ends were trimmed by 2 bases and 4 bases, with 11 bases remaining between them. Germline assignment: CDR1 SGHTS and CDR2 YDEGEE. This CDR3 has 14 amino acids.

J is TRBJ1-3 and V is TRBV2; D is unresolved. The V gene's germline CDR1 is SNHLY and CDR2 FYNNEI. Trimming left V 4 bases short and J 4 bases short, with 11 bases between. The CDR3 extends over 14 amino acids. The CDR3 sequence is CASSVSGFGNTIYF. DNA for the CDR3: TGTGCCAGCAGTGTTTCCGGGTTCGGAAACACCATATATTTT.

The CDR3 bases are TGTGCCAGTAGTATAGATCCAGGGCGCTCTGGAAACACCATATATTTT. Residues: CASSIDPGRSGNTIYF. The V and J genes are TRBV19 and TRBJ1-3; the D gene is possibly TRBD1 (5 bases). The V end was cut by 0 bases, the J end by 0 bases, with 9 bases between. Germline V gene data show CDR1 as LNHDA and CDR2 as SQIVND (reference sequence). The CDR3 is 16 amino acids.

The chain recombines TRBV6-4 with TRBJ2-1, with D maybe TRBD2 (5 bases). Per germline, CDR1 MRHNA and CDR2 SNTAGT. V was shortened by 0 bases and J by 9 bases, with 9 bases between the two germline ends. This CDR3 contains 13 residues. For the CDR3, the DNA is TGTGCCAGCAGTGACTCTGCGGAGGCTGAGCAGTTCTTC. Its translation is CASSDSAEAEQFF.

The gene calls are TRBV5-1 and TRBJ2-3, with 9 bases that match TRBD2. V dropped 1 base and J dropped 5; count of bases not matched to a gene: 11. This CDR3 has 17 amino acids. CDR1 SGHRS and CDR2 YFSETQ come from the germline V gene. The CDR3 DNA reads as TGCGCCAGCAGCTTGACCCTCGGCGGGAGGGCCGGAGATACGCAGTATTTT. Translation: CASSLTLGGRAGDTQYF.

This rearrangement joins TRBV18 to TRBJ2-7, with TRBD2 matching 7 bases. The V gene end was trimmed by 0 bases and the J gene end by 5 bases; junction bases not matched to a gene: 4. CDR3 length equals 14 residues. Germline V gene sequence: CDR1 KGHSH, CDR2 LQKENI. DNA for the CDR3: TGTGCCAGCTCACCACCAGGGACTAACCACGAGCAGTACTTC. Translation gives CASSPPGTNHEQYF.

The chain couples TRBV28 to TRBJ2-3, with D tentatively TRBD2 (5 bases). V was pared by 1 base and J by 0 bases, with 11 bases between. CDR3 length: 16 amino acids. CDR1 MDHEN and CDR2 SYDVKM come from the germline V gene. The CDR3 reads CASSLSTRGSTDTQYF. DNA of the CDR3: TGTGCCAGCAGTTTATCTACCCGGGGTAGCACAGATACGCAGTATTTT. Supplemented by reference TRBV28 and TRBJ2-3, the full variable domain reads DVKVTQSSRYLVKRTGEKVFLECVQDMDHENMFWYRQDPGLGLRLIYFSYDVKMKEKGDIPEGYSVSREKKERFSLILESASTNQTSMYLCASSLSTRGSTDTQYFGPGTRLTVL.

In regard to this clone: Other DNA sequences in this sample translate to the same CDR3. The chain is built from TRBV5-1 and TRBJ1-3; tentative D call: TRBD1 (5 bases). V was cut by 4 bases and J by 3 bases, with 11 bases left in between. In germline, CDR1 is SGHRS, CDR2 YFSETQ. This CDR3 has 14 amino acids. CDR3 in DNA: TGCGCCAGCAGCGGGGCGGGGAGTGGAAACACCATATATTTT. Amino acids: CASSGAGSGNTIYF.

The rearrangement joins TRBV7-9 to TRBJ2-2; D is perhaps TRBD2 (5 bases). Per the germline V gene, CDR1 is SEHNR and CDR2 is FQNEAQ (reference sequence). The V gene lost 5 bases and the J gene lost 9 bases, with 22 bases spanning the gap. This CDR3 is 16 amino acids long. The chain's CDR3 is CASSPKLMGSLRELFF. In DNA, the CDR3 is TGTGCCAGCAGCCCGAAGCTAATGGGGAGTCTCCGGGAGCTGTTTTTT.

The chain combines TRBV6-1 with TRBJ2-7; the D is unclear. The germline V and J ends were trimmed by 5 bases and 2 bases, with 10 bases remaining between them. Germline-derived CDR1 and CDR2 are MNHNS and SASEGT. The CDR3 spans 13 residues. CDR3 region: CASSMGPPYEQYF. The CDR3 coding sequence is TGTGCCAGCAGTATGGGCCCCCCCTACGAGCAGTACTTC.

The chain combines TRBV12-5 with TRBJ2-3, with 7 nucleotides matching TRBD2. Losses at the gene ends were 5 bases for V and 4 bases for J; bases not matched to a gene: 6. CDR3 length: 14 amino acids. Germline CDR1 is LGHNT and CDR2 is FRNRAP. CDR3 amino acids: CASGGGRRADTQYF. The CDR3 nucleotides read TGTGCTAGTGGTGGCGGGAGAAGGGCAGATACGCAGTATTTT.

The CDR3 DNA reads as TGTGCCAGCAGCGCGGACAGGGTAGTCGGTGAAAAACTGTTTTTT. It is translated as CASSADRVVGEKLFF. The chain links TRBV2 to TRBJ1-4, with 8 bases aligning to TRBD1. The CDR3 consists of 15 residues. Germline loops: CDR1 SNHLY, CDR2 FYNNEI. V was clipped by 6 bases and J by 7 bases; unmatched bases: 10.

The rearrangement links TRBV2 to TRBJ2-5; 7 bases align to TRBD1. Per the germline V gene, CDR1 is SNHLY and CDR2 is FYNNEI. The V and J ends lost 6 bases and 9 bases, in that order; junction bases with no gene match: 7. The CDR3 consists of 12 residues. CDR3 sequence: CASRDRSAAQYF. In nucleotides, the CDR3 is TGTGCCAGCAGGGACAGGTCAGCGGCCCAGTACTTC.

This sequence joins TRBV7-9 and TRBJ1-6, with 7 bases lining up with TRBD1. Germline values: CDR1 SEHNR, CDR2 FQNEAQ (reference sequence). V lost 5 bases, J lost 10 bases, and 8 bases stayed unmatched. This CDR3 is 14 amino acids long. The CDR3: CASSPSGGSSPLHF. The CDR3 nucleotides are TGTGCCAGCAGCCCGTCAGGGGGGTCCTCACCCCTCCACTTT.

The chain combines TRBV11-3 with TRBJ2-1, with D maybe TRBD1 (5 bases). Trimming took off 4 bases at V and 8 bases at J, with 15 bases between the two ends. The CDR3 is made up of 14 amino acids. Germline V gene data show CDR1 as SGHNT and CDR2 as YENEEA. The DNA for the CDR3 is TGTGCCAGCAGCTCCCCCGGCAGGGTCGATGAGCAGTTCTTC. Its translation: CASSSPGRVDEQFF. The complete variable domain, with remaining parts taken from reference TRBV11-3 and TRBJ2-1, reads EAGVVQSPRYKIIEKKQPVAFWCNPISGHNTLYWYLQNLGQGPELLIRYENEEAVDDSQLPKDRFSAERLKGVDSTLKIQPAELGDSAVYLCASSSPGRVDEQFFGPGTRLTVL.

The CDR3 nucleotides are TGTGCCATCAGCTTGGAAGATACGCAGTATTTT. This codes for CAISLEDTQYF. The J gene is TRBJ2-3, the V gene TRBV10-3; the D is unclear. CDR3 length: 11 residues. V lost 6 bases and J lost 5, with 6 bases in between. Germline CDR1 is ENHRY and CDR2 is SYGVKD.

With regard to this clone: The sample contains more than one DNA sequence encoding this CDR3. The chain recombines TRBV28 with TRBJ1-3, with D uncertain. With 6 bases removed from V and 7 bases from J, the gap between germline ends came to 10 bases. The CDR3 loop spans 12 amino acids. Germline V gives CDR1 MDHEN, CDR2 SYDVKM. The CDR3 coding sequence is TGTGCCAGCAGCCTCGGAGGGAACACCATATATTTT. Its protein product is CASSLGGNTIYF. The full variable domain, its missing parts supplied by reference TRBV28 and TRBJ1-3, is DVKVTQSSRYLVKRTGEKVFLECVQDMDHENMFWYRQDPGLGLRLIYFSYDVKMKEKGDIPEGYSVSREKKERFSLILESASTNQTSMYLCASSLGGNTIYFGEGSWLTVV.

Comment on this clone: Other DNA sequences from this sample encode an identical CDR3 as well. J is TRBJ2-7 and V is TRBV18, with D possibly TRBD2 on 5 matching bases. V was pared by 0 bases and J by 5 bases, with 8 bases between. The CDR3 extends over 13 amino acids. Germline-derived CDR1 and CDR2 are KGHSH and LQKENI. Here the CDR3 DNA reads TGTGCCAGCTCACCACCAGGGCGGGACGAGCAGTACTTC. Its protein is CASSPPGRDEQYF.

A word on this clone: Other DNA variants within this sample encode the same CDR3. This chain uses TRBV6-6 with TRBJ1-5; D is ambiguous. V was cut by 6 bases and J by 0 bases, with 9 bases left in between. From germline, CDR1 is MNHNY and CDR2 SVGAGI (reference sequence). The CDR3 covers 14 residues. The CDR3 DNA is TGTGCCAGCAGCTCCGGGGTTAGCAATCAGCCCCAGCATTTT. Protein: CASSSGVSNQPQHF.

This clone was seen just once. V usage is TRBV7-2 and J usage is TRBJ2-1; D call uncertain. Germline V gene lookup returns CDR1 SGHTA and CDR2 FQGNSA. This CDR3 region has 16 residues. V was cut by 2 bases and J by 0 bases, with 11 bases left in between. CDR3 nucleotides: TGTGCCAGCAGCTTATACGGGCGGCGCTCCTACAATGAGCAGTTCTTC. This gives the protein CASSLYGRRSYNEQFF.

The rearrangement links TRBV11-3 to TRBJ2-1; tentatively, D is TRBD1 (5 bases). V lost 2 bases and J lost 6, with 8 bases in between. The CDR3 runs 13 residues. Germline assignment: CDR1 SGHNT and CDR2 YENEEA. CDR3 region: CASSLYQGNEQFF. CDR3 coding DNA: TGTGCCAGCAGCTTATATCAGGGCAATGAGCAGTTCTTC.

The CDR3 nucleotides are TGTGCCAGCAGCGTAGAGGGGAGGGCCTCAGATACGCAGTATTTT. Its protein product is CASSVEGRASDTQYF. V is TRBV9 and J is TRBJ2-3; 7 nucleotides line up with TRBD2. Per germline, CDR1 SGDLS and CDR2 YYNGEE. This CDR3 comprises 15 residues. The V gene end was trimmed by 0 bases and the J gene end by 4 bases; junction bases not matched to a gene: 5.

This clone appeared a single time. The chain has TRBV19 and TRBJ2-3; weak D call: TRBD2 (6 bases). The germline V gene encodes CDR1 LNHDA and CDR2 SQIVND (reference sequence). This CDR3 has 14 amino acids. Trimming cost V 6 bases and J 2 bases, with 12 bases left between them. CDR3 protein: CASRTSGPTDTQYF. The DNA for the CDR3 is TGTGCCAGTAGAACCAGCGGGCCCACAGATACGCAGTATTTT.

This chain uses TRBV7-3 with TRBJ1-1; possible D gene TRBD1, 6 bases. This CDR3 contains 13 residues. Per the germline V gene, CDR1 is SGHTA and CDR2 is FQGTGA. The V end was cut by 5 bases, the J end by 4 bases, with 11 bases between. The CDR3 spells CASSTLGATEAFF. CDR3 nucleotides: TGTGCCAGCAGCACCTTGGGGGCCACTGAAGCTTTCTTT.

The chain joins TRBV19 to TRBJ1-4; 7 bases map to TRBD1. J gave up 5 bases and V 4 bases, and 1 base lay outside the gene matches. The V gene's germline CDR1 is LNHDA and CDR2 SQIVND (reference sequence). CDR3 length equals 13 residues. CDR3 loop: CASSRQGNEKLFF. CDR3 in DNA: TGTGCCAGTAGTAGACAGGGAAATGAAAAACTGTTTTTT.

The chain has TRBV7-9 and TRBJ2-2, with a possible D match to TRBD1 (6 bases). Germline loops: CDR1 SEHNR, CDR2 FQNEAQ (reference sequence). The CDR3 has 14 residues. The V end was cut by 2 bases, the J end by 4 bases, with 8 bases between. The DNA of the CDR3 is TGTGCCAGCAGCTTATTGGGGGCCACCGGGGAGCTGTTTTTT. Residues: CASSLLGATGELFF.

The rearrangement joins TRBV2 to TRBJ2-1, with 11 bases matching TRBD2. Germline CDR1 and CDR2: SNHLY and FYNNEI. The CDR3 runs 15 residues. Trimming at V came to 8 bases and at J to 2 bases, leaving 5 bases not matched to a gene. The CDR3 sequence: CASDTSGGPYNEQFF. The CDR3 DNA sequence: TGTGCCAGCGACACTAGCGGGGGACCCTACAATGAGCAGTTCTTC.